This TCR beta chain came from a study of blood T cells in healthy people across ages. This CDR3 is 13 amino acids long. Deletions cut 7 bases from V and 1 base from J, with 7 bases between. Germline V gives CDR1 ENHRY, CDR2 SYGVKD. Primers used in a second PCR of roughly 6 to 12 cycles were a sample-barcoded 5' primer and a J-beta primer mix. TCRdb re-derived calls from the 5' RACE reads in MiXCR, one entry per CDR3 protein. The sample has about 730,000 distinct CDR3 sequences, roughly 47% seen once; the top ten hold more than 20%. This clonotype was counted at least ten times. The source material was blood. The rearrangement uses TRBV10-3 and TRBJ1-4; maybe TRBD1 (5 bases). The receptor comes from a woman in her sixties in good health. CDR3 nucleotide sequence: TGTGCCATCAACCAGGGAACTAATGAAAAACTGTTTTTT. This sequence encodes CAINQGTNEKLFF.